The T cell receptor beta chain under discussion was sequenced for a study of blood T cell repertoires in COVID-19 (dated by TCRdb to the early 2020s). Background on the whole study: Samples covering the acute and convalescent phases of COVID-19 were provided by collaborators in the United States, Italy and Spain. The material from the prospective study consisted of cDNA or gDNA derived from T cells, B-cell-depleted T cells, or PBMCs. Deeply sampled blood TCRbeta repertoires from subjects exposed to, actively infected with, or recovered from COVID-19 were included in the dataset. The repertoires were made available in a free public database intended to serve as a resource for research on the immune response to SARS-CoV-2. Samples were obtained from the ongoing ImmuneRACE study (first 160 participants) and from over 1,000 subjects provided by 6 global collaborators. Nearly every sample came with metadata listing a de-identified subject ID, COVID-19 status, age in years and sex. Where available, HLA class I and class II types were taken from metadata supplied by the sample provider and were not determined by assay-based typing.

One collaborating source in Seattle enrolled patients during active infection and followed them longitudinally through the course of disease. The collaborating institutions used their own protocols to collect whole blood in K2EDTA tubes. For TCRbeta analysis, collaborators shipped samples as frozen whole blood, isolated PBMCs, or DNA extracted from either of those sample types. TCRbeta CDR3 regions were amplified from genomic DNA using the immunoSEQ Assay, a bias-controlled multiplex PCR. The source study handled its data this way. Nucleated cell counts per sample were estimated from amplification of reference gene primers within the assay. To quantify the absolute abundance of each unique TCRbeta CDR3 rearrangement, sequence reads were collapsed and filtered. Productive Simpson clonality was computed per sample as the square root of Simpson's diversity index over productive rearrangements. TCRdb limited this immuneACCESS table to in-frame rearrangements with V and J called. A share of clones is missing; checked studies link under half to unresolved V genes, and the rest is unexplained. D and trimming come from the DNA, and the V and J calls and clone size come from that table. In all, the sample holds roughly 250,000 clones, and around 85% of those were seen once. 0.7% to 1% of the sample belongs to the ten largest clones.

Broader findings and caveats from the paper: Clinical and demographic metadata were provided uncurated, with the amount varying by source and participant.

On this clone itself: Its recognized antigen is unknown. No much larger clonotype is one base removed from it; base qualities were not supplied.

Including the terminal cysteine and phenylalanine, the CDR3 comprises 18 residues. CDR3 DNA only is kept here, 54 bases in frame from base 1. Taken from the germline V gene, the CDR1 and CDR2 loops are LGHNA and YNFKEQ. V is pared back by 0 bases and J by 7 bases, with 24 bases lying between the germline termini. Sequenced: peripheral blood. Recombination joined TRBV4-2 with TRBJ1-1, with the D gene too uncertain to name. The TCR originated in a human donor with COVID-19, enrolled during active disease. The donor label of this sample is uncertain. The CDR3: CASSQDIGRSGEANEAFF. The DNA sequence follows: TGTGCCAGCAGCCAAGATATCGGACGGTCCGGGGAGGCGAATGAAGCTTTCTTT.